The clone carrying this T cell receptor beta chain was picked up one time. Antigen specificity is unknown. Researchers ran the PCR with 60 Vbeta and 13 Jbeta primers. TCRdb's table, derived via immunoSEQ multiplex PCR, lists solely in-frame clones and lacks some. Of some 270,000 clones in the sample, about 80% were seen once. CDR3 length: 15 amino acids. Trimming removed 5 bases from V and 6 bases from J, with 19 bases in between. The germline gives CDR1 SGHAT, CDR2 FQNNGV. Each donor was healthy, and each was a bone marrow donor. This sample was taken from a study of cytomegalovirus exposure and HLA in healthy donors. Study outcomes and limitations: The study put some 150 TCR beta chains on its list as cytomegalovirus-associated. Among CMV-associated TCR beta chains, most appeared HLA-restricted in a later analysis.

Material for sequencing was PBMCs. The chain joins TRBV11-2 to TRBJ1-1; D unresolved. The clonotype originates from a girl aged 2-10 years in good health and CMV-seronegative. The CDR3 reads CASSPRQDGWAEAFF. DNA for the CDR3: TGTGCCAGCAGCCCCAGGCAAGACGGTTGGGCTGAAGCTTTCTTT.